The 27 T cell receptor beta chains below come from one sample, sequenced in a study of graft-versus-host responses after intestinal transplantation. Libraries were prepared by immunoSEQ multiplex PCR; TCRdb keeps only in-frame clonotypes and omits some of them. The sample holds nearly 110,000 clones; about 87% are singletons and the top ten take 0.71%. No antigen is known for these receptors. The sample consisted of unstimulated CD4+ T cells sorted from spleen or lymph node cells, taken before transplant. The receptors shown here come from a human donor who was the organ donor for an intestinal transplant.

The chain joins TRBV6-5 to TRBJ2-7, with unresolved D. Looked up from germline, CDR1 is MNHEY and CDR2 is SVGAGI. V dropped 4 bases and J dropped 0 bases, with 7 bases sitting between them. The CDR3 length is 13 residues. CDR3 loop: CASSLRVSYEQYF. CDR3 bases: TGTGCCAGCAGTTTAAGGGTCTCCTACGAGCAGTACTTC.

The table lists this clone with a count of one. The chain recombines TRBV6-1 with TRBJ1-1; tentatively, D is TRBD1 (6 bases). The CDR3 has 15 residues. The V and J ends lost 8 bases and 1 base respectively, with 17 bases between them. Germline assignment: CDR1 MNHNS and CDR2 SASEGT. CDR3 sequence reads: CASALKDRSNTEAFF. For the CDR3, the DNA is TGTGCCAGCGCCCTCAAGGACAGATCGAACACTGAAGCTTTCTTT.

The J gene is TRBJ1-2, the V gene TRBV7-8; 11 nucleotides line up with TRBD1. The V segment lost 4 bases and the J segment 5 bases; nucleotides outside the gene matches: 3. Germline CDR1 is SGHVS and CDR2 is FQNEAQ. The CDR3 covers 14 residues. Written as DNA, the CDR3 is TGTGCCAGCAGCTCGGACAGGGGGCAGTATGGCTACACCTTC. Protein sequence: CASSSDRGQYGYTF.

With regard to this clone: The same CDR3 can be traced to other DNA sequences in this sample. The rearrangement uses TRBV6-6 and TRBJ2-7; D is unclear. The CDR3 contains 12 residues. With 2 bases removed from V and 4 bases from J, the gap between germline ends came to 6 bases. Germline-derived CDR1 and CDR2 are MNHNY and SVGAGI (reference sequence). CDR3 in amino acids: CASSYQGYEQYF. The CDR3 coding sequence is TGTGCCAGCAGTTACCAAGGGTACGAGCAGTACTTC.

This clone was counted a few times. CDR3 loop: CASSLFVRNHEQFF. CDR3 nucleotides: TGTGCCAGCAGCTTATTTGTGCGCAACCATGAGCAGTTCTTC. The V gene is TRBV11-1, the J gene TRBJ2-1; D not certain. The CDR3 sequence is 14 residues long. CDR1 SGHAT and CDR2 FQDESV come from the germline V gene (reference sequence). Trimming pared 2 bases from V and 8 bases from J, leaving 13 bases between.

This clone was counted only a few times. The gene calls are TRBV10-3 and TRBJ2-7; 11 bases map to TRBD1. The CDR3 sequence is 14 residues long. CDR1 and CDR2 from the germline V gene are ENHRY and SYGVKD. V lost 5 bases and J lost 2; bases outside the gene matches: 2. CDR3 nucleotides: TGTGCCATCAGTCAGGGACAGGGGGCCTACGAGCAGTACTTC. Amino acids: CAISQGQGAYEQYF.

The rearrangement uses TRBV5-4 and TRBJ2-7; a possible D gene is TRBD1 (7 bases). The CDR3 loop spans 15 amino acids. Germline values: CDR1 SGHNT, CDR2 YYREEE (reference sequence). Trimming took 0 bases from V and 4 from J, leaving 14 bases between them. CDR3 amino acids: CASSLGQGGRYEQYF. CDR3 in DNA: TGTGCCAGCAGCTTGGGACAGGGAGGAAGATACGAGCAGTACTTC.

V is TRBV7-2 and J is TRBJ1-3; a possible D gene is TRBD1 (5 bases). Germline-derived CDR1 and CDR2 are SGHTA and FQGNSA. V lost 5 bases to trimming and J lost 0 bases, with 20 bases between them. This CDR3 has 18 amino acids. The CDR3 region has the DNA TGTGCCAGCAGCCAACAAGGGGCCCGCTTGAACTCTGGAAACACCATATATTTT. As protein: CASSQQGARLNSGNTIYF.

This sequence joins TRBV19 and TRBJ1-2; D perhaps matches TRBD1 (5 bases). The CDR3 loop spans 15 amino acids. The germline V gene encodes CDR1 LNHDA and CDR2 SQIVND (reference sequence). V was shortened by 6 bases and J by 7 bases, with 21 bases between the two germline ends. CDR3 in amino acids: CASRTTGGEKGGYTF. CDR3 in DNA: TGTGCCAGTAGGACCACGGGAGGGGAGAAAGGTGGCTACACCTTC.

The V and J genes are TRBV15 and TRBJ2-7; D remains unclear. The CDR3 runs 10 residues. Germline CDR1 and CDR2: LNHNV and YYDKDF (reference sequence). V dropped 8 bases and J dropped 7 bases, with 9 bases sitting between them. The CDR3 DNA reads as TGTGCCACCCGCACCAGAGAGCAGTACTTC. Translating gives CATRTREQYF.

The chain couples TRBV7-9 to TRBJ2-2; 8 bases line up with TRBD1. The CDR3 loop spans 16 amino acids. V was pared by 5 bases and J by 1 base, with 6 bases of the junction left unmatched. Germline assignment: CDR1 SEHNR and CDR2 FQNEAQ (reference sequence). CDR3 sequence reads: CASSPRTGKNTGELFF. As DNA, the CDR3 is TGTGCCAGCAGCCCCAGGACAGGGAAGAACACCGGGGAGCTGTTTTTT.

The gene calls are TRBV10-2 and TRBJ2-3; weak D call: TRBD2 (6 bases). CDR1 is WSHSY, CDR2 SAAADI, per germline. V gave up 9 bases and J gave up 3 bases, with 13 bases separating them. The CDR3 is 13 amino acids. CDR3 DNA sequence: TGCGCCAGTTCGGGAGTGAGGACAGATACGCAGTATTTT. Protein: CASSGVRTDTQYF.

The V and J genes are TRBV7-2 and TRBJ1-5; D call uncertain. Trimming took 1 base from V and 6 from J, leaving 7 bases between them. CDR1 and CDR2 from the germline V gene are SGHTA and FQGNSA. CDR3 length equals 13 residues. The CDR3 is CASSLVEGQPQHF. The CDR3 nucleotides read TGTGCCAGCAGCTTAGTGGAGGGTCAGCCCCAGCATTTT.

J is TRBJ2-1 and V is TRBV7-3, with D possibly being TRBD2 (5 bases). V shed 5 bases and J shed 2 bases, with 13 bases lying between them. In germline, CDR1 is SGHTA, CDR2 FQGTGA. The CDR3 sequence is 15 residues long. CDR3 region: CASSPGVNTYNEQFF. As DNA, the CDR3 is TGTGCCAGCAGCCCCGGGGTGAACACCTACAATGAGCAGTTCTTC.

This CDR3 is CASSQVTGELFF. Written as DNA, the CDR3 is TGTGCCAGCAGCCAGGTGACCGGGGAGCTGTTTTTT. The chain links TRBV5-4 to TRBJ2-2; D not certain. In germline, CDR1 is SGHNT, CDR2 YYREEE (reference sequence). The V end was cut by 4 bases, the J end by 5 bases, with 6 bases between. This CDR3 contains 12 residues. The full variable domain, its missing parts supplied by reference TRBV5-4 and TRBJ2-2, is ETGVTQSPTHLIKTRGQQVTLRCSSQSGHNTVSWYQQALGQGPQFIFQYYREEENGRGNFPPRFSGLQFPNYSSELNVNALELDDSALYLCASSQVTGELFFGEGSRLTVL.

V usage is TRBV19 and J usage is TRBJ2-2, with 8 nucleotides matching TRBD1. The CDR3 sequence is 16 residues long. V trimming: 5 bases; J trimming: 5 bases; junction bases outside the gene matches: 10. CDR1 is LNHDA, CDR2 SQIVND, per germline (reference sequence). The CDR3 protein is CASSGLQGAGTGELFF. Written as DNA, the CDR3 is TGTGCCAGTAGTGGACTTCAGGGGGCTGGGACCGGGGAGCTGTTTTTT.

The chain links TRBV5-1 to TRBJ1-3; no definite D call. The CDR3 runs 14 residues. Germline values: CDR1 SGHRS, CDR2 YFSETQ. V lost 4 bases and J lost 2, with 10 bases in between. The CDR3 loop reads CASSAGAPGNTIYF. The CDR3 nucleotides are TGCGCCAGCAGCGCGGGCGCCCCTGGAAACACCATATATTTT. The whole variable domain, remainder taken from reference TRBV5-1 and TRBJ1-3, is KAGVTQTPRYLIKTRGQQVTLSCSPISGHRSVSWYQQTPGQGLQFLFEYFSETQRNKGNFPGRFSGRQFSNSRSEMNVSTLELGDSALYLCASSAGAPGNTIYFGEGSWLTVV.

The chain uses TRBV6-4 and TRBJ1-2; maybe TRBD1 (5 bases). This CDR3 is built from 16 residues. Between the trimmed V and J ends, which lost 2 bases and 2 bases, there was a span of 15 bases. Germline values: CDR1 MRHNA, CDR2 SNTAGT. The CDR3 nucleotides are TGTGCCAGCAGTGACGTCCCAATTAGACAGAACTATGGCTACACCTTC. It codes for CASSDVPIRQNYGYTF.

This sequence joins TRBV29-1 and TRBJ1-5, with a tentative D call TRBD1 (6 bases). The length of the CDR3 is 14 residues. The germline V and J ends were trimmed by 4 bases and 6 bases, with 16 bases remaining between them. CDR1 and CDR2 (germline): SQVTM, ANQGSEA. The CDR3 nucleotides are TGCAGCGTTGTCATCAGGGGTGCGATTCAGCCCCAGCATTTT. As protein: CSVVIRGAIQPQHF.

The rearrangement uses TRBV6-1 and TRBJ2-5; D gene ambiguous. V was cut by 7 bases and J by 3 bases, with 9 bases left in between. The CDR3 runs 12 residues. The germline gives CDR1 MNHNS, CDR2 SASEGT. The CDR3 DNA is TGTGCCAGCATAATTTGGGAAGAGACCCAGTACTTC. This encodes CASIIWEETQYF.

The V call is TRBV6-4, the J call TRBJ1-1, with a weak D call TRBD1 (5 bases). The CDR3 is made up of 15 amino acids. Germline V gene lookup returns CDR1 MRHNA and CDR2 SNTAGT. The ends were cut back, 0 bases at V and 3 bases at J, with 11 bases in the middle. CDR3 sequence (DNA): TGTGCCAGCAGTGACTCGGAGGGGCGGGACACTGAAGCTTTCTTT. Amino acids: CASSDSEGRDTEAFF.

The V call is TRBV6-1, the J call TRBJ1-6; 8 bases match TRBD1. Germline V lookup: CDR1 MNHNS, CDR2 SASEGT. The V segment lost 5 bases and the J segment 9 bases; nucleotides outside the gene matches: 9. The CDR3 length is 15 residues. This CDR3 is CASSSGQGVVSPLHF. CDR3 DNA sequence: TGTGCCAGCAGTAGCGGACAGGGAGTAGTTTCACCCCTCCACTTT.

The V gene is TRBV30, the J gene TRBJ1-2, with 9 nucleotides matching TRBD1. The length of the CDR3 is 13 residues. Germline assignment: CDR1 GTSNPN and CDR2 SVGIG (reference sequence). The V and J ends lost 4 bases and 9 bases, in that order; junction bases with no gene match: 9. The CDR3 loop reads CAWIPGQGYRYTF. The CDR3 nucleotides are TGTGCCTGGATACCGGGACAGGGTTATCGCTACACCTTC.

This chain joins TRBV4-1 and TRBJ1-3, with TRBD1 identical over 7 bases. CDR3 length equals 15 residues. From germline, CDR1 is MGHRA and CDR2 YSYEKL. Trimming removed 3 bases from V and 4 bases from J; junction bases left unmatched: 6. CDR3 residues: CASSHTGAGGNTIYF. The CDR3 DNA reads TGCGCCAGCAGCCACACAGGGGCAGGCGGAAACACCATATATTTT.

This clone was counted between two and nine times. This chain uses TRBV6-1 with TRBJ1-2; D ambiguous. The V end was cut by 1 base, the J end by 5 bases, with 14 bases between. Germline lookup yields CDR1 MNHNS and CDR2 SASEGT. The CDR3 is 15 residues long. CDR3: CASSEVLTARYGYTF. As DNA, the CDR3 is TGTGCCAGCAGTGAAGTACTGACCGCGCGTTATGGCTACACCTTC.

V is TRBV19 and J is TRBJ1-5; possible D gene TRBD1, 5 bases. Per germline, CDR1 LNHDA and CDR2 SQIVND (reference sequence). V lost 3 bases and J 4 bases, leaving 16 bases between the germline ends. The CDR3 is 16 residues long. The CDR3 is CASSILGRGENQPQHF. The DNA of the CDR3 is TGTGCCAGTAGTATTTTGGGGAGGGGTGAAAATCAGCCCCAGCATTTT. Full variable domain (outside the CDR3, taken from reference TRBV19 and TRBJ1-5): DGGITQSPKYLFRKEGQNVTLSCEQNLNHDAMYWYRQDPGQGLRLIYYSQIVNDFQKGDIAEGYSVSREKKESFPLTVTSAQKNPTAFYLCASSILGRGENQPQHFGDGTRLSIL.

This clone was counted once. The J gene is TRBJ1-3, the V gene TRBV19; TRBD1 might be the D (5 bases). The CDR3 length is 15 residues. The V end lost 1 base, the J end lost 0 bases, and 7 bases lay between the germline ends. Germline V gene lookup returns CDR1 LNHDA and CDR2 SQIVND (reference sequence). The CDR3 protein is CASSIGQLSGNTIYF. The DNA of the CDR3 is TGTGCCAGTAGTATAGGACAGCTCTCTGGAAACACCATATATTTT.